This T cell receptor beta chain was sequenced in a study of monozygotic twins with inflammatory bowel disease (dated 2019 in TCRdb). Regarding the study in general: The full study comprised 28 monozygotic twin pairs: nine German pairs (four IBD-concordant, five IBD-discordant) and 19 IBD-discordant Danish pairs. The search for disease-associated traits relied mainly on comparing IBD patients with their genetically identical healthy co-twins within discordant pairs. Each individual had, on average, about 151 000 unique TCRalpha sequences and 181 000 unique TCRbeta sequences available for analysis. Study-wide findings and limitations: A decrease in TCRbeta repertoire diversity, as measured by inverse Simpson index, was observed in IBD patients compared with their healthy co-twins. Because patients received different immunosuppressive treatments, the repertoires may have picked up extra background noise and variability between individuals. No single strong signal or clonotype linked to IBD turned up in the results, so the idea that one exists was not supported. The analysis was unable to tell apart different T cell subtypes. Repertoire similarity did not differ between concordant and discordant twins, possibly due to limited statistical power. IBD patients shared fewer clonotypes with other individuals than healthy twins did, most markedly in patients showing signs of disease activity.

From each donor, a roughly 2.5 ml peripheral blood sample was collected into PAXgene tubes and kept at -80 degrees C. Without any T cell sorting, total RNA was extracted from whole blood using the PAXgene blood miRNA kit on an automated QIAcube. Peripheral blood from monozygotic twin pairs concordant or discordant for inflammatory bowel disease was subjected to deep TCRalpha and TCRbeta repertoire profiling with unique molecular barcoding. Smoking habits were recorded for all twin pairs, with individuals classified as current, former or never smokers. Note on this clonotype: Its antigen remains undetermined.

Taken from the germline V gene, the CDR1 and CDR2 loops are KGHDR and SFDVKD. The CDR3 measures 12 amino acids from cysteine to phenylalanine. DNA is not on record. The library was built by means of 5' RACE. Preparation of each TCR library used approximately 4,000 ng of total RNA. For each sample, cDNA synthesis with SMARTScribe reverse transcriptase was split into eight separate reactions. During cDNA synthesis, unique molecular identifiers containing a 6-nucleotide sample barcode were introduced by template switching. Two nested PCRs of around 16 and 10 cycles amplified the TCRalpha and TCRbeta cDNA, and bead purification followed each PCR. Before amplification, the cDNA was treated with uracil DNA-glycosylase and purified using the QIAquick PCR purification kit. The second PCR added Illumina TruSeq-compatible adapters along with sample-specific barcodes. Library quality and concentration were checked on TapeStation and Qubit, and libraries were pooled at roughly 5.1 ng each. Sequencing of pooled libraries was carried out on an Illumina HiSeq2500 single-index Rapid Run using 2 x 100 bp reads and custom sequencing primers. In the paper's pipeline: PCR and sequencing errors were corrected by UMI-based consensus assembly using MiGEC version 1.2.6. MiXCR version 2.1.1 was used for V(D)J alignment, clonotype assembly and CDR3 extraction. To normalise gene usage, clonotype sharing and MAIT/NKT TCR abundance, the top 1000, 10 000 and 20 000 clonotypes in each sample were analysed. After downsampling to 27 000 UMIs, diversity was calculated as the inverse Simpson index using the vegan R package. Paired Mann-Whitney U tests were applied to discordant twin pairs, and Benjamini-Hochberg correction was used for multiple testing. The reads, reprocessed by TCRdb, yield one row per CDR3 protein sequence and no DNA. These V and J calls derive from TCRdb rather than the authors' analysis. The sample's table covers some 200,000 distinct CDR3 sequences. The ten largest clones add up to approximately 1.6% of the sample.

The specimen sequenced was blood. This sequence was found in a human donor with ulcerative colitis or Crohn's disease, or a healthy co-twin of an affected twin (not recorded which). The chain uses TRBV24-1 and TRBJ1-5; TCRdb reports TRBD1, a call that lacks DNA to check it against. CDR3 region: CATSDPGQPQHF.